This T cell receptor beta chain was sequenced for a study of PD-L1 blockade in urothelial cancer. This clone occurred once. TCRdb's table, derived via immunoSEQ multiplex PCR, lists solely in-frame clones and lacks some. Altogether approximately 88,000 clones are present, roughly 89% being singletons, with the ten largest covering approximately 2.1%. Time point reported: pretreatment peripheral blood. The clonotype was recovered from a man aged 55 to 70 with urothelial cancer. The sequences come from PBMCs, collected around atezolizumab (anti-PD-L1) treatment.

In DNA, the CDR3 is TGTGCCAGCAGCTTAGGGCAGTATAGCAATCAGCCCCAGCATTTT. Translating gives CASSLGQYSNQPQHF. J is TRBJ1-5 and V is TRBV7-2, with D uncertain. This CDR3 spans 15 amino acids. From germline, CDR1 is SGHTA and CDR2 FQGNSA. The V end lost 1 base, the J end lost 0 bases, and 7 bases lay between the germline ends.